The rows below give T cell receptor beta chains drawn from one sample of a study of chemoradiotherapy in HPV16-positive cancers. Clones were read by immunoSEQ multiplex PCR, and TCRdb kept only the in-frame ones, dropping some. The sample includes fewer than 15,000 clones, about 90% of them seen just once. Sample: blood, taken from a patient who underwent chemoradiotherapy. Every receptor here comes from a human donor with HPV-associated anogenital cancer. The CDR3 runs from the conserved cysteine through the conserved F or W. The order of the fields is J gene, clone size, V gene, D gene, CDR3 protein, CDR3 DNA. A D gene is named only where the DNA matches it firmly. Only part of the rows carry a size: once, few, many, or a class if the clone is expanded.

J: TRBJ2-5; size: NA; V: TRBV5-1; D: NA; CDR3: CASSLGRGQETQYF; DNA: TGCGCCAGCAGCTTGGGGAGGGGCCAAGAGACCCAGTACTTC
J: TRBJ2-7; size: NA; V: TRBV27; D: TRBD2; CDR3: CASSLAIAGPYEQYF; DNA: TGTGCCAGCAGTTTAGCAATAGCGGGACCCTACGAGCAGTACTTC
J: TRBJ1-2; size: medium-sized; V: TRBV4-2; D: TRBD1; CDR3: CASSHEGTGGGYGYTF; DNA: TGTGCCAGCAGCCATGAAGGGACAGGGGGGGGCTATGGCTACACCTTC
J: TRBJ2-3; size: once; V: TRBV5-4; D: TRBD2; CDR3: CASSLRLAGRSTDTQYF; DNA: TGTGCCAGCAGCCTCCGACTAGCGGGGCGTAGCACAGATACGCAGTATTTT
J: TRBJ1-1; size: NA; V: TRBV2; D: TRBD1; CDR3: CASSEDGTATEAFF; DNA: TGTGCCAGCAGTGAAGACGGGACAGCCACTGAAGCTTTCTTT
J: TRBJ2-7; size: NA; V: TRBV10-3; D: TRBD2; CDR3: CAIAGLGYEQYF; DNA: TGTGCCATAGCGGGACTTGGCTACGAGCAGTACTTC
J: TRBJ1-4; size: NA; V: TRBV18; D: TRBD1; CDR3: CASSLLRDRGFEEKLFF; DNA: TGTGCCAGCTCACTACTCCGGGACAGGGGGTTTGAGGAAAAACTGTTTTTT
J: TRBJ2-3; size: NA; V: TRBV18; D: NA; CDR3: CASSSSDRAGTDTQYF; DNA: TGTGCCAGCTCATCCAGTGACAGAGCCGGCACAGATACGCAGTATTTT
J: TRBJ1-2; size: NA; V: TRBV7-9; D: NA; CDR3: CASSYGADFFGYTF; DNA: TGTGCCAGCAGCTATGGAGCGGACTTCTTCGGCTACACCTTC
J: TRBJ1-1; size: NA; V: TRBV29-1; D: NA; CDR3: CSVRSRGPEAFF; DNA: TGCAGCGTTCGGTCCAGGGGCCCTGAAGCTTTCTTT
J: TRBJ2-2; size: once; V: TRBV29-1; D: NA; CDR3: CSVGANTGELFF; DNA: TGCAGCGTTGGGGCGAACACCGGGGAGCTGTTTTTT
J: TRBJ2-5; size: NA; V: TRBV19; D: NA; CDR3: CASSIGGYQETQYF; DNA: TGTGCCAGTAGTATTGGTGGGTACCAAGAGACCCAGTACTTC
J: TRBJ1-3; size: once; V: TRBV6-5; D: NA; CDR3: CASKQDLSSGNTIYF; DNA: TGTGCCAGTAAACAGGATCTGAGCTCTGGAAACACCATATATTTT
J: TRBJ2-3; size: NA; V: TRBV28; D: TRBD2; CDR3: CASSPRLAGGLTDTQYF; DNA: TGTGCCAGCAGTCCGAGACTAGCGGGAGGGCTCACAGATACGCAGTATTTT
J: TRBJ1-2; size: NA; V: TRBV6-6; D: TRBD1; CDR3: CASGRQGRGYTF; DNA: TGTGCCAGCGGACGACAGGGAAGGGGCTACACCTTC
J: TRBJ1-2; size: NA; V: TRBV5-6; D: NA; CDR3: CASSLPVWAGEANYGYTF; DNA: TGTGCCAGCAGCCTACCCGTATGGGCAGGCGAAGCTAACTATGGCTACACCTTC
J: TRBJ1-3; size: once; V: TRBV9; D: TRBD1; CDR3: CASQGAGNTIYF; DNA: TGTGCCTCGCAGGGGGCTGGAAACACCATATATTTT
J: TRBJ2-7; size: NA; V: TRBV28; D: TRBD2; CDR3: CASRSASGRTYEQYF; DNA: TGTGCCAGCAGGTCAGCCAGCGGGAGGACCTACGAGCAGTACTTC
J: TRBJ1-5; size: NA; V: TRBV27; D: NA; CDR3: CASSAGGSGNQPQHF; DNA: TGTGCCAGCAGTGCGGGGGGGAGTGGCAATCAGCCCCAGCATTTT
J: TRBJ1-2; size: few; V: TRBV30; D: NA; CDR3: CAWTIGDGNYGYTF; DNA: TGTGCCTGGACTATCGGGGACGGTAACTATGGCTACACCTTC
J: TRBJ2-5; size: NA; V: TRBV10-3; D: TRBD2; CDR3: CAISDGLAGVQETQYF; DNA: TGTGCCATCAGTGATGGGCTAGCGGGAGTGCAAGAGACCCAGTACTTC
J: TRBJ2-5; size: NA; V: TRBV6-5; D: NA; CDR3: CASSYSLVETQYF; DNA: TGTGCCAGCAGTTACTCACTAGTGGAGACCCAGTACTTC